This entry features one T cell receptor beta chain sequence. The data are from a study of human T cells and chemical hapten exposure. From the RACE reads, TCRdb called clonotypes with MiXCR, one entry per CDR3 protein. The sample lists some 300,000 distinct CDR3 sequences, 4.5% to 7% occurring once. V lost 7 bases to trimming and J lost 8 bases; unmatched junction nucleotides: 5. This CDR3 is 13 amino acids long. Germline V gene data show CDR1 as KGHDR and CDR2 as SFDVKD. As for time point: pre-sensitization, week 0. Treatment of the sample: therapeutic diphenylcyclopropenone sensitization with weekly scalp DPC.

This TCR was sampled from a young woman with alopecia areata. Some clones in this sample may be carry-over from other donors' samples. The rearrangement uses TRBV24-1 and TRBJ2-1; TRBD1 matches 9 bases. Material: whole blood, obtained in connection with sensitization to the hapten diphenylcyclopropenone (DPC). The CDR3 sequence: CATRDRGWDEQFF. The CDR3 DNA follows: TGTGCCACCAGGGACAGGGGTTGGGATGAGCAGTTCTTC.